The 30 T cell receptor beta chains reported below all come from one sample, sequenced in a study of beta chain features in type 1 diabetes. Expressed TCRB transcripts were sequenced because the entire RNA isolate underwent reverse transcription. Profiled with immunoSEQ multiplex PCR; TCRdb holds only in-frame clones, not every one. Of some 300,000 clones listed, roughly 8% are singletons. The sequenced sample consisted of central memory CD4+ T cells from blood. The origin of the receptors is a woman younger than 30 in good health.

This chain connects TRBV7-2 to TRBJ2-3; tentatively, D is TRBD2 (6 bases). The V and J ends lost 2 bases and 4 bases respectively, with 10 bases between them. The germline CDR1 and CDR2 sequences are SGHTA and FQGNSA. This CDR3 has 14 amino acids. CDR3 residues: CASSLYAGPDTQYF. The CDR3 bases are TGTGCCAGCAGCTTATACGCGGGGCCAGATACGCAGTATTTT.

V and J are TRBV4-2 and TRBJ2-6; 9 nucleotides line up with TRBD1. Per germline, CDR1 LGHNA and CDR2 YNFKEQ. CDR3 length equals 15 residues. J was trimmed by 4 bases and V by 6 bases; bases with no gene match: 4. The CDR3 loop is CASRRQGDGANVLTF. CDR3 in DNA: TGTGCCAGCAGACGACAGGGGGACGGGGCCAACGTCCTGACTTTC.

Ten or more counts support this clone. This chain joins TRBV18 and TRBJ2-1; 7 nucleotides agree with TRBD1. Per germline, CDR1 KGHSH and CDR2 LQKENI. V trimming: 3 bases; J trimming: 5 bases; junction bases outside the gene matches: 7. The CDR3 covers 15 residues. CDR3 region: CASSPSRGHNNEQFF. As DNA, the CDR3 is TGTGCCAGCTCACCCTCGAGGGGGCACAACAATGAGCAGTTCTTC.

This chain joins TRBV18 and TRBJ2-5; no clear D gene. Germline CDR1 is KGHSH and CDR2 is LQKENI. The CDR3 contains 13 residues. The V end was cut by 8 bases, the J end by 4 bases, with 14 bases between. CDR3 DNA: TGTGCCAGCGCTGGACGGCCAACAGAGACCCAGTACTTC. Translated: CASAGRPTETQYF.

This clone appeared many times. This chain uses TRBV30 with TRBJ1-1; D gene ambiguous. V lost 0 bases to trimming and J lost 0 bases, with 5 bases between them. In germline, CDR1 is GTSNPN, CDR2 SVGIG (reference sequence). CDR3 length equals 13 residues. In DNA, the CDR3 is TGTGCCTGGAGTGTACTACTGAACACTGAAGCTTTCTTT. Translating it yields CAWSVLLNTEAFF. Looking up the rest from reference TRBV30 and TRBJ1-1 gives the full variable domain: SQTIHQWPATLVQPVGSPLSLECTVEGTSNPNLYWYRQAAGRGLQLLFYSVGIGQISSEVPQNLSASRPQDRQFILSSKKLLLSDSGFYLCAWSVLLNTEAFFGQGTRLTVV.

This clone was seen a few times. The rearrangement links TRBV4-3 to TRBJ1-2; TRBD1 matches 8 bases. CDR3 length: 14 residues. The germline gives CDR1 LGHNA, CDR2 YSLEER. The junction had 9 bases not matched to a gene; V was cut back by 5 bases and J by 7 bases. The CDR3 DNA follows: TGCGCCAGCAGCAGGACGGACAGGGAAAGTGGCTACACCTTC. This gives the protein CASSRTDRESGYTF.

V usage is TRBV30 and J usage is TRBJ2-1, with a tentative D call TRBD1 (5 bases). Per the germline V gene, CDR1 is GTSNPN and CDR2 is SVGIG (reference sequence). Trimming removed 2 bases at V and 7 bases at J, with 18 bases between. The CDR3 extends over 15 amino acids. CDR3 in amino acids: CAWSPQVKGANEQFF. In nucleotides, the CDR3 is TGTGCCTGGAGTCCACAGGTGAAAGGGGCGAATGAGCAGTTCTTC. The variable domain in full, completed from reference TRBV30 and TRBJ2-1, reads SQTIHQWPATLVQPVGSPLSLECTVEGTSNPNLYWYRQAAGRGLQLLFYSVGIGQISSEVPQNLSASRPQDRQFILSSKKLLLSDSGFYLCAWSPQVKGANEQFFGPGTRLTVL.

A few counts support this clone. The V call is TRBV18, the J call TRBJ1-1; D is uncertain. Germline V lookup: CDR1 KGHSH, CDR2 LQKENI. The CDR3 contains 13 residues. With 5 bases removed from V and 1 base from J, the gap between germline ends came to 8 bases. CDR3: CASSESGNTEAFF. CDR3 DNA: TGTGCCAGCTCAGAGTCCGGGAACACTGAAGCTTTCTTT.

Many counts were recorded for this clone. V gene TRBV13 combines with J gene TRBJ1-4; D is unresolved. Germline lookup yields CDR1 PRHDT and CDR2 FYEKMQ (reference sequence). The CDR3 is 12 residues long. V lost 1 base, J lost 8 bases, and 5 bases lay in between. CDR3 loop: CASSLVGEKLFF. The CDR3 DNA is TGTGCCAGCAGCTTAGTCGGAGAAAAACTGTTTTTT. Full variable domain (remainder filled in from reference TRBV13 and TRBJ1-4): AAGVIQSPRHLIKEKRETATLKCYPIPRHDTVYWYQQGPGQDPQFLISFYEKMQSDKGSIPDRFSAQQFSDYHSELNMSSLELGDSALYFCASSLVGEKLFFGSGTQLSVL.

This clone was seen a few times. The chain is built from TRBV2 and TRBJ1-1; no reliable D call. This CDR3 has 14 residues. Germline values: CDR1 SNHLY, CDR2 FYNNEI. V was clipped by 4 bases and J by 3 bases, with 12 bases between them. In DNA form, the CDR3 reads TGTGCCAGCAGTGTAGAGGACGGTTACACTGAAGCTTTCTTT. Encoded protein: CASSVEDGYTEAFF.

There are a few counts of this clone. In the same sample, other DNA sequences code for this CDR3. This chain connects TRBV4-3 to TRBJ1-1; D not resolved. The CDR3 spans 13 residues. Trimming removed 0 bases from V and 5 bases from J, with 7 bases in between. Per the germline V gene, CDR1 is LGHNA and CDR2 is YSLEER. The CDR3 DNA is TGCGCCAGCAGCCAAGATTTTTCGACTGAAGCTTTCTTT. Protein sequence: CASSQDFSTEAFF.

V usage is TRBV19 and J usage is TRBJ2-7; TRBD2 matches at 12 bases. Germline V gene data show CDR1 as LNHDA and CDR2 as SQIVND (reference sequence). The J segment lost 4 bases and the V segment lost 9 bases, leaving 16 bases of the junction unmatched. The CDR3 is 17 amino acids. The CDR3 sequence: CARETPSGGAEGYEQYV. The DNA of the CDR3 is TGTGCCAGAGAGACCCCTAGCGGGGGGGCCGAAGGGTACGAGCAGTACGTC.

This clone was observed at least ten times. The genes are TRBV14 and TRBJ2-5; D gene unclear. V dropped 4 bases and J dropped 5 bases, with 8 bases sitting between them. Germline V CDR1 and CDR2: SGHDN, FVKESK. The CDR3 has 12 amino acids. The CDR3 sequence: CASSPGRETQYF. DNA for the CDR3: TGTGCCAGCAGCCCAGGCAGGGAGACCCAGTACTTC.

This clone was detected only a few times. The sample has other DNA sequences that encode this CDR3 too. The rearrangement joins TRBV11-2 to TRBJ1-1; D is unresolved. CDR1 is SGHAT and CDR2 is FQNNGV in the germline V gene. The CDR3 totals 13 residues. Trimming left V 0 bases short and J 3 bases short, with 5 bases between. The CDR3 sequence: CASSLDLYTEAFF. The CDR3 DNA reads as TGTGCCAGCAGCTTAGATCTGTACACTGAAGCTTTCTTT. The whole variable domain, remainder taken from reference TRBV11-2 and TRBJ1-1, is EAGVAQSPRYKIIEKRQSVAFWCNPISGHATLYWYQQILGQGPKLLIQFQNNGVVDDSQLPKDRFSAERLKGVDSTLKIQPAKLEDSAVYLCASSLDLYTEAFFGQGTRLTVV.

The chain recombines TRBV7-7 with TRBJ2-5; possibly TRBD1 for D (6 bases). The CDR3 runs to 13 residues. V was clipped by 1 base and J by 5 bases, with 8 bases between them. Germline V CDR1 and CDR2: SSHAT, FNYEAQ (reference sequence). As DNA, the CDR3 is TGTGCCAGCAGCTTAGTACAGGGCGAGACCCAGTACTTC. Protein: CASSLVQGETQYF.

The chain has TRBV9 and TRBJ2-1; 7 bases fit TRBD1. Germline V lookup: CDR1 SGDLS, CDR2 YYNGEE. The trim removed 3 bases at V and 5 bases at J, leaving 8 bases unmatched. This CDR3 comprises 15 residues. CDR3 coding DNA: TGTGCCAGCAGCGACCGGCGGACAGGAGACAATGAGCAGTTCTTC. This sequence encodes CASSDRRTGDNEQFF.

The chain has TRBV4-1 and TRBJ1-5, with a possible D match to TRBD1 (6 bases). CDR3 length equals 17 residues. Germline V gene sequence: CDR1 MGHRA, CDR2 YSYEKL. Deletions cut 1 base from V and 4 bases from J, with 17 bases between. CDR3 sequence reads: CASSQGIGGVANQPQHF. The CDR3 DNA reads TGCGCCAGCAGCCAAGGTATTGGGGGCGTTGCAAATCAGCCCCAGCATTTT.

This clone was seen more than once but under ten times. The gene calls are TRBV4-3 and TRBJ1-1; D is ambiguous. V was pared by 1 base and J by 2 bases, with 8 bases between. The CDR3 consists of 14 residues. Germline V gene data show CDR1 as LGHNA and CDR2 as YSLEER. The CDR3 here is CASSQGTVNTEAFF. The CDR3 nucleotides read TGCGCCAGCAGCCAAGGGACGGTTAACACTGAAGCTTTCTTT.

The chain carries TRBV7-9 and TRBJ1-2, with D perhaps matching TRBD1 (6 bases). Germline assignment: CDR1 SEHNR and CDR2 FQNEAQ (reference sequence). This CDR3 region has 14 residues. V was pared by 1 base and J by 5 bases, with 11 bases between. In DNA, the CDR3 is TGTGCCAGCAGCTTAGGGACAGAGACTTATGGCTACACCTTC. Translation gives CASSLGTETYGYTF.

This clone showed up many times. The V and J genes are TRBV27 and TRBJ2-2, with 7 bases matching TRBD1. V lost 6 bases, J lost 4 bases, and 11 bases stayed unmatched. The CDR3 length is 16 residues. CDR1 is MNHEY, CDR2 SMNVEV, per germline (reference sequence). DNA of the CDR3: TGTGCCAGCAGCCACAGGGGCCCCCCGAGCACCGGGGAGCTGTTTTTT. Encoded protein: CASSHRGPPSTGELFF.

CDR3 protein: CASSQSATGVGYTF. CDR3 coding DNA: TGTGCCAGCAGCCAATCGGCGACAGGGGTTGGCTACACCTTC. The J gene is TRBJ1-2, the V gene TRBV16; 8 bases match TRBD1. This CDR3 is 14 amino acids long. In germline, CDR1 is KGHSY, CDR2 FQNENV. Trimming took 0 bases from V and 7 from J; bases not matched to a gene: 4.

This clone was counted between two and nine times. The chain has TRBV2 and TRBJ1-1; maybe TRBD1 (6 bases). Per the germline V gene, CDR1 is SNHLY and CDR2 is FYNNEI. The CDR3 totals 15 residues. With 9 bases removed from V and 1 base from J, the gap between germline ends came to 18 bases. The chain's CDR3 is CASLSSGARNTEAFF. DNA of the CDR3: TGTGCCAGTTTGTCCTCGGGGGCGAGGAACACTGAAGCTTTCTTT.

This clone occurred a few times. The rearrangement links TRBV29-1 to TRBJ1-3; D is perhaps TRBD1 (5 bases). There are 14 residues in the CDR3. Trimming removed 7 bases at V and 2 bases at J, with 15 bases between. In germline, CDR1 is SQVTM, CDR2 ANQGSEA. This CDR3 is CSGSKDSAGNTIYF. CDR3 nucleotide sequence: TGCAGCGGGAGTAAAGACAGTGCTGGAAACACCATATATTTT. Variable domain in full (rest from reference TRBV29-1 and TRBJ1-3): SAVISQKPSRDICQRGTSLTIQCQVDSQVTMMFWYRQQPGQSLTLIATANQGSEATYESGFVIDKFPISRPNLTFSTLTVSNMSPEDSSIYLCSGSKDSAGNTIYFGEGSWLTVV.

This clone was seen a handful of times. This sequence joins TRBV19 and TRBJ2-6; TRBD1 matches 8 bases. The CDR3 extends over 19 amino acids. Germline values: CDR1 LNHDA, CDR2 SQIVND (reference sequence). Germline trimming cut 5 bases from V and 0 bases from J; bases unmatched to any gene: 12. The CDR3 sequence: CASSPKGTGGRSGANVLTF. The CDR3 bases are TGTGCCAGTAGTCCTAAGGGAACAGGGGGACGCTCTGGGGCCAACGTCCTGACTTTC.

This clone was seen only a few times. V is TRBV7-2 and J is TRBJ1-6, with no clear D. This CDR3 is built from 14 residues. CDR1 is SGHTA, CDR2 FQGNSA, per germline. The V end was cut by 4 bases, the J end by 9 bases, with 13 bases between. The DNA of the CDR3 is TGTGCCAGCAGCTCGTTAGCACGGAGTTCACCCCTCCACTTT. Encoded protein: CASSSLARSSPLHF. Looking up the rest from reference TRBV7-2 and TRBJ1-6 gives the full variable domain: GAGVSQSPSNKVTEKGKDVELRCDPISGHTALYWYRQSLGQGLEFLIYFQGNSAPDKSGLPSDRFSAERTGGSVSTLTIQRTQQEDSAVYLCASSSLARSSPLHFGNGTRLTVT.

This clone was counted a few times. This chain uses TRBV7-2 with TRBJ2-5; D might be TRBD1 (6 bases). Trimming removed 3 bases from V and 11 bases from J, with 13 bases in between. Looked up from germline, CDR1 is SGHTA and CDR2 is FQGNSA. The CDR3 extends over 12 amino acids. The CDR3 sequence: CASSFTTRGQYF. The CDR3 nucleotides are TGTGCCAGCAGCTTCACTACTAGGGGGCAGTACTTC.

This clone was seen more than once but under ten times. The V gene is TRBV11-3, the J gene TRBJ1-2; TRBD1 is a possible D gene (6 bases). From germline, CDR1 is SGHNT and CDR2 YENEEA. This CDR3 region has 14 residues. Trimming stripped 5 bases from V and 4 bases from J, with 14 bases between. The CDR3 DNA follows: TGTGCCAGCAGCCCAGGACCAGGGGCCTATGGCTACACCTTC. As protein: CASSPGPGAYGYTF.

There are a few counts of this clone. J is TRBJ1-3 and V is TRBV4-3; 9 nucleotides line up with TRBD1. With 4 bases clipped from V and 4 bases from J, the junction kept 11 bases outside the gene matches. CDR1 LGHNA and CDR2 YSLEER come from the germline V gene. The CDR3 runs to 17 residues. This chain's CDR3 is CASSRTGTGMKGNTIYF. The CDR3 bases are TGCGCCAGCAGCCGGACTGGGACAGGGATGAAAGGAAACACCATATATTTT.

This sequence joins TRBV5-1 and TRBJ2-2; perhaps TRBD1 as D (6 bases). CDR1 is SGHRS and CDR2 is YFSETQ in the germline V gene. This CDR3 has 14 residues. Trimming shortened V by 0 bases and J by 9 bases, and 12 bases separated the two germline ends. This CDR3 is CASSLVTGLRELFF. The CDR3 DNA sequence: TGCGCCAGCAGCTTGGTGACAGGCTTGCGGGAGCTGTTTTTT.

The rearrangement links TRBV18 to TRBJ1-1; no clear D gene. The CDR3 is 12 amino acids. Between the trimmed V and J ends, which lost 7 bases and 1 base, there was a span of 7 bases. CDR1 is KGHSH, CDR2 LQKENI, per germline. CDR3 nucleotides: TGTGCCAGCTTTAAACAGAACACTGAAGCTTTCTTT. Its translation: CASFKQNTEAFF. Variable domain in full (rest from reference TRBV18 and TRBJ1-1): NAGVMQNPRHLVRRRGQEARLRCSPMKGHSHVYWYRQLPEEGLKFMVYLQKENIIDESGMPKERFSAEFPKEGPSILRIQQVVRGDSAAYFCASFKQNTEAFFGQGTRLTVV.